A selection of T cell receptor beta chains follows, all from one sample in a study of graft-versus-host responses after intestinal transplantation. This table comes from immunoSEQ multiplex PCR, and its TCRdb copy is limited to in-frame clones, with some not included. The sample records more than 20,000 clones, about 92% being singletons. The specimen was PBMCs, collected about 9 months after intestinal transplant. These receptors all stem from a human patient who received an intestinal transplant, so some T cells may come from the graft donor. The CDR3 runs from the conserved cysteine through the conserved F or W. Fields, in order: J gene, V gene, CDR3 protein.

TRBJ2-1,TRBV9,CASSRSGSSYNEQFF
TRBJ2-7,TRBV5-1,CASSLNRGPYEQYF
TRBJ1-4,TRBV25-1,CASSANEKLFF
TRBJ2-7,TRBV7-9,CASSLGQGGEQYF
TRBJ2-3,TRBV6-1,CASSGGLGLAVSTDTQYF
TRBJ1-1,TRBV7-8,CASSLEQGAGTEAFF
TRBJ2-7,TRBV5-4,CASSSSYEQYF
TRBJ2-1,TRBV7-2,CASSFSGSPYNEQFF
TRBJ2-5,TRBV11-2,CASSFGETQYF
TRBJ2-2,TRBV5-4,CASSQGQGRAGELFF
TRBJ2-7,TRBV30,CAWSNPGLSYSYEQYF
TRBJ2-1,TRBV9,CASSVLEVPYNEQFF
TRBJ2-1,TRBV29-1,CSVDGYNEQFF
TRBJ2-1,TRBV7-9,CASSRLREVGINEQFF
TRBJ2-1,TRBV6-4,CASSPLAGTSNEQFF
TRBJ2-3,TRBV7-6,CASRQDPTDTQYF
TRBJ2-3,TRBV28,CASSLFGGSLDTQYF
TRBJ2-5,TRBV28,CASSFRTGGVETQYF
TRBJ2-3,TRBV6-5,CASSYSQREADTQYF
TRBJ2-2,TRBV29-1,CSVILGTSGELFF
TRBJ2-2,TRBV11-2,CASSLEPGAGNGELFF
TRBJ2-5,TRBV27,CASSLTGPQETQYF
TRBJ1-1,TRBV12-5,CASGLSGPMGEAFF
TRBJ2-3,TRBV5-1,CASSPFSGTDTQYF
TRBJ2-1,TRBV28,CASSLGNEQFF
TRBJ2-1,TRBV7-9,CASSIGGAHEQFF
TRBJ2-3,TRBV9,CASSEGLSGGDTQYF
TRBJ1-1,TRBV29-1,CSVDLGSTNTEAFF
TRBJ2-3,TRBV27,CASSSFEGADTQYF
TRBJ1-1,TRBV30,CAWRRGAGSNTEAFF
TRBJ2-1,TRBV30,CAWNWGQGIDEQFF
TRBJ2-1,TRBV9,CASSAPRLAGERNEQFF
TRBJ2-7,TRBV19,CASSIDGYEQYF